This T cell receptor (beta chain) was retrieved from a study of cytomegalovirus exposure and HLA in healthy donors. Study overall: Per a later analysis, the roughly 640 first-cohort and some 130 validation repertoires shared one platform.

This table comes from immunoSEQ multiplex PCR, and its TCRdb copy is limited to in-frame clones, with some not included. The sample has some 190,000 clones; around 86% are singletons. CDR1 and CDR2 from the germline V gene are SGHRS and YFSETQ. The CDR3 is made up of 13 amino acids. Trimming shortened V by 1 base and J by 3 bases, and 8 bases separated the two germline ends. Specimen: PBMCs. This sequence was found in a young man in good health and CMV-seropositive. The rearrangement links TRBV5-1 to TRBJ2-7, with unresolved D. DNA of the CDR3: TGCGCCAGCAGCTTGATCCAGAACTACGAGCAGTACTTC. Its protein product is CASSLIQNYEQYF.